The present entry profiles one T cell receptor (beta chain) with its context. Compared with germline, one end of the junction differs, possibly owing to a read error. These data originate in a study of control samples from healthy donors and cancer patients. Assay: immunoSEQ multiplex PCR; the TCRdb copy retains only in-frame clones and omits some. The sample has 120,000 or so clones, 85% to 95% seen once. Germline assignment: CDR1 MNHEY and CDR2 SMNVEV (reference sequence). The CDR3 consists of 14 residues. The sequencing input was blood. This TCR derives from a man aged 25 to 40 in good health. J is TRBJ1-2 and V is TRBV27, with 12 positions matching TRBD1. The CDR3 here is CVSSLGQGAQGYTF. CDR3 sequence (DNA): TGTGTCAGCAGTTTGGGACAGGGGGCACAAGGCTACACCTTC.